Below, one T cell receptor (beta chain) is given with its context. This CDR3 is 16 amino acids long. V lost 0 bases, J lost 7 bases, and 16 bases lay in between. From germline, CDR1 is LGHNA and CDR2 YSLEER. These data belong to a study of T cell responses to AZD1222 COVID-19 vaccine. The repertoire was sequenced with immunoSEQ multiplex PCR; TCRdb's copy has only in-frame clones and lacks some. The data contain about 68,000 clones, 80% to 85% of them seen just once; the ten biggest clones take up roughly 12%. The clonotype was recovered from an adult in good health. The sequences come from peripheral blood, collected on day 0 of AZD1222 vaccination. The chain combines TRBV4-3 with TRBJ2-1; D uncertain. The CDR3 loop reads CASSQDPVSVKNEQFF. In DNA form, the CDR3 reads TGCGCCAGCAGCCAAGATCCGGTCTCTGTTAAGAATGAGCAGTTCTTC.